The rows below give T cell receptor beta chains drawn from one sample of a study of blood T cell repertoires in COVID-19. Produced via immunoSEQ multiplex PCR; TCRdb's table is partial and in-frame only. This sample has 150,000 to 200,000 clones; approximately 88% occur once, and the top ten carry about 1.4%. Material for sequencing was peripheral blood. The receptors shown here come from a woman between 45 and 60 years old with acute or convalescent COVID-19. Each CDR3 is given with its conserved first and last residue. The order of the fields is J gene, D gene, V gene, clone size, CDR3 DNA, CDR3 protein. The D gene is left open where the match is weak. Size tells how often a clone was seen (once, few, many) or the class of an expanded clone, and some rows leave it out.

TRBJ1-6 TRBD1 TRBV10-3 . TGTGCCACGGGACGGGACAGCAATTCACCCCTCCACTTT CATGRDSNSPLHF
TRBJ2-7 . TRBV5-3 . TGTGCCAGAAGCCGCCCGGGACACCTCTCGGTGAACTTC CARSRPGHLSVNF
TRBJ1-5 . TRBV24-1 . TGTGCCACCAGTGAACGGGGAGATCAGCCCCAGCATTTT CATSERGDQPQHF
TRBJ2-5 . TRBV5-1 . TGCGCCAGCAGCTTGGGGGCGGGGAAAGAGACCCAGTACTTC CASSLGAGKETQYF
TRBJ2-5 TRBD2 TRBV6-2/TRBV6-3 . TGTGCCAGCAGTTTTCCGGCCGGGGGGACAGAGACCCAGTACTTC CASSFPAGGTETQYF
TRBJ1-1 . TRBV5-6 . TGTGCCAGCAGCTTGGGGACAAGAGCTTTCTTT CASSLGTRAFF
TRBJ2-1 TRBD2 TRBV5-4 . TGTGCCAGCAGATGGACTAGCGGGGCTTACAATGAGCAGTTCTTC CASRWTSGAYNEQFF
TRBJ2-2 TRBD1 TRBV3-1/TRBV3-2 . TGTGCCAGCAGCCTCCGGGACAGGGGGACCGGGGAGCTGTTTTTT CASSLRDRGTGELFF
TRBJ2-7 . TRBV30 . TGTGCCTGGAGCCCCGGGTCCAGCTCCTACGAGCAGTACTTC CAWSPGSSSYEQYF
TRBJ2-3 TRBD1 TRBV6-1 . TGTGCCAGCAGTCAAGGTGGACAGGCCCCATCAGATACGCAGTATTTT CASSQGGQAPSDTQYF
TRBJ1-2 TRBD1 TRBV7-9 . TGTGCCAGCAGCTTAGAGGGGGCAGCCTCGGGCTACACCTTC CASSLEGAASGYTF
TRBJ2-2 . TRBV11-2 . TGTGCCAGCAGCTTGAGACCCACGGGCGGGGAGCTGTTTTTT CASSLRPTGGELFF
TRBJ1-1 . TRBV7-8 . TGTGCCAGCAGCTTAGGTCTGAGGGAAACTGAAGCTTTCTTT CASSLGLRETEAFF
TRBJ1-6 . TRBV6-4 . TGTGCCAGCAGTGCAGGGGATAATTCACCCCTCCACTTT CASSAGDNSPLHF
TRBJ2-1 . TRBV20-1 . TGCAGTGCTAGTAGGGGCGGGAAACACTACAATGAGCAGTTCTTC CSASRGGKHYNEQFF
TRBJ2-1 TRBD1 TRBV29-1 once TGCAGCGTCCCGGGACAGGGCTACAATGAGCAGTTCTTC CSVPGQGYNEQFF
TRBJ2-7 TRBD1 TRBV27 once TGTGCCAGCCGATCCCTAGGGACAGGGGAAACCTACGAGCAGTACTTC CASRSLGTGETYEQYF
TRBJ2-1 TRBD2 TRBV5-1 . TGCGCCAGCAGCCCCTTTAGCGGGTCTGGGAATGAGCAGTTCTTC CASSPFSGSGNEQFF
TRBJ2-7 TRBD1 TRBV7-2 . TGTGCCAGCAGCCTGGGACAGTCGAGCTCCTACGAGCAGTACTTC CASSLGQSSSYEQYF
TRBJ2-7 . TRBV11-3 . TGTGCCAGCAGCTTAGCGGACTGGGGTGAGCAGTACTTC CASSLADWGEQYF
TRBJ2-1 . TRBV29-1 . TGCAGCGTTGAAGGGGACTCAGTGTCCTACAATGAGCAGTTCTTC CSVEGDSVSYNEQFF
TRBJ2-1 . TRBV9 . TGTGCCAGCAGCGCGACAGACAATGAGCAGTTCTTC CASSATDNEQFF
TRBJ2-7 . TRBV11-2 . TGTGCCAGCAGCTTAGTCCCGCAGGCAGGGTGGGAGCAGTACTTC CASSLVPQAGWEQYF
TRBJ2-7 TRBD2 TRBV30 . TGTGCCTGGGATAGGCCCTCCCCGGGACTAGTGATCCACGAGCAGTACTTC CAWDRPSPGLVIHEQYF
TRBJ2-7 TRBD2 TRBV4-3 . TGCGCCAGCAGCCAAGTCCTGGCCCCCGGACTAGCGGTCTACGAGCAGTACTTC CASSQVLAPGLAVYEQYF
TRBJ2-7 TRBD2 TRBV11-2 . TGTGCCAGCAGCTTAACTAGCGGGGGGAAGTACGAGCAGTACTTC CASSLTSGGKYEQYF
TRBJ2-7 TRBD1 TRBV30 . TGTGCCTGGGGGGACAGGGCGTCCGAGCAGTACTTC CAWGDRASEQYF